The 12 T cell receptor beta chains listed next were all sequenced from one sample in a study of CD8+ T cells in alopecia areata. Extracted RNA was reverse transcribed into cDNA, the sequencing template. The method was immunoSEQ multiplex PCR; TCRdb's version includes in-frame clones alone and lacks a portion of them. The sample consists of about 250,000 clones, approximately 60% of them appearing once. Indicated treatment: oral pan-JAK inhibitor, 5-10 mg twice daily. This specimen was CD4+ T cells sorted from blood, taken around week 52, from a patient treated with tofacitinib. Source of these receptors: a human donor with alopecia areata.

This rearrangement joins TRBV4-2 to TRBJ1-1; D is perhaps TRBD1 (6 bases). Trimming shortened V by 5 bases and J by 3 bases, and 13 bases separated the two germline ends. This CDR3 spans 14 amino acids. The germline V gene encodes CDR1 LGHNA and CDR2 YNFKEQ. CDR3 nucleotides: TGTGCCAGCAGCTCATACAGGGAATACACTGAAGCTTTCTTT. Encoded protein: CASSSYREYTEAFF.

This clone was seen a few times. V usage is TRBV4-1 and J usage is TRBJ2-1; 10 bases map to TRBD1. Per germline, CDR1 MGHRA and CDR2 YSYEKL. CDR3 length: 16 amino acids. Unmatched junction bases numbered 7, after V lost 1 base and J lost 7 bases. CDR3 sequence: CASSQGDRGWVNEQFF. The CDR3 coding sequence is TGCGCCAGCAGCCAAGGGGACAGGGGATGGGTGAATGAGCAGTTCTTC.

This clone was detected a few times. One end of the junction does not line up with germline, which may come from a read error. The chain is built from TRBV20-1 and TRBJ2-7; possibly TRBD1 or TRBD2 for D (5 bases each). This CDR3 contains 11 residues. The V gene's germline CDR1 is DFQATT and CDR2 SNEGSKA (reference sequence). CDR3 region: CSAGTAPGGIF. The CDR3 DNA sequence: TGCAGTGCTGGGACGGCGCCGGGTGGGATTTTC.

The V and J genes are TRBV10-3 and TRBJ2-4; 13 positions match TRBD2. The CDR3 totals 15 residues. Germline CDR1 reads ENHRY; CDR2 reads SYGVKD. The junction had 4 bases not matched to a gene; V was cut back by 10 bases and J by 1 base. The CDR3 DNA sequence: TGTGCCACGAGACTAGCGGGGGGCGCCAAAAACATTCAGTACTTC. Its translation is CATRLAGGAKNIQYF.

The chain combines TRBV19 with TRBJ1-2; D is unresolved. Trimming took 7 bases from V and 1 from J, leaving 10 bases between them. The germline gives CDR1 LNHDA, CDR2 SQIVND (reference sequence). The CDR3 loop spans 13 amino acids. For the CDR3, the DNA is TGTGCCAGTACAGGAGACTTTAACTATGGCTACACCTTC. It translates to CASTGDFNYGYTF.

This sequence joins TRBV5-1 and TRBJ2-5; unclear D gene. CDR1 and CDR2 from the germline V gene are SGHRS and YFSETQ. V lost 0 bases to trimming and J lost 3 bases, with 12 bases between them. CDR3 length: 15 amino acids. CDR3 protein: CASSLASEKEETQYF. CDR3 nucleotide sequence: TGCGCCAGCAGCTTGGCTTCTGAAAAGGAAGAGACCCAGTACTTC.

This clone has just one count. This chain uses TRBV29-1 with TRBJ1-2; D call uncertain. The CDR3 consists of 11 residues. Trimming took 7 bases from V and 3 from J, leaving 9 bases between them. Germline CDR1 reads SQVTM; CDR2 reads ANQGSEA. CDR3 bases: TGCAGCGCTGCGGACGACTATGGCTACACCTTC. Translating it yields CSAADDYGYTF.

The chain couples TRBV7-2 to TRBJ2-3; D is unclear. Trimming pared 4 bases from V and 5 bases from J, leaving 7 bases between. This CDR3 contains 12 residues. CDR1 and CDR2 from the germline V gene are SGHTA and FQGNSA. The CDR3 DNA follows: TGTGCCAGCAGCTCGTCTCTAGATACGCAGTATTTT. It specifies CASSSSLDTQYF. Based on the CDR3 plus reference TRBV7-2 and TRBJ2-3, the full variable domain is GAGVSQSPSNKVTEKGKDVELRCDPISGHTALYWYRQSLGQGLEFLIYFQGNSAPDKSGLPSDRFSAERTGGSVSTLTIQRTQQEDSAVYLCASSSSLDTQYFGPGTRLTVL.

The chain combines TRBV30 with TRBJ2-3; 10 nucleotides align to TRBD2. Germline loops: CDR1 GTSNPN, CDR2 SVGIG (reference sequence). The CDR3 length is 18 residues. With V trimmed by 2 bases and J by 3 bases, 14 bases remained unmatched. CDR3 in amino acids: CAWSPLGAGGPGTDTQYF. The CDR3 DNA reads as TGTGCCTGGAGTCCCCTCGGAGCGGGGGGGCCAGGAACAGATACGCAGTATTTT.

The chain combines TRBV5-4 with TRBJ1-6; D might be TRBD1 (5 bases). Germline V gene data show CDR1 as SGHNT and CDR2 as YYREEE (reference sequence). V was clipped by 1 base and J by 10 bases, with 9 bases between them. The CDR3 runs 13 residues. The CDR3 loop is CASSLFGASPLHF. The CDR3 DNA is TGTGCCAGCAGCTTGTTCGGGGCCTCACCCCTCCACTTT.

Only one count was recorded for this clone. J is TRBJ2-1 and V is TRBV30; D is possibly TRBD2 (5 bases). From germline, CDR1 is GTSNPN and CDR2 SVGIG (reference sequence). The V and J ends lost 5 bases and 9 bases respectively, with 14 bases between them. This CDR3 has 12 amino acids. The CDR3 here is CAWFRAEAEQFF. For the CDR3, the DNA is TGTGCCTGGTTTCGAGCGGAGGCTGAGCAGTTCTTC.

This clone was found a few times. The V gene is TRBV29-1, the J gene TRBJ2-6; no clear D. V was trimmed by 5 bases and J by 3 bases, leaving 8 bases between them. The CDR3 runs 13 residues. Germline assignment: CDR1 SQVTM and CDR2 ANQGSEA. In DNA form, the CDR3 reads TGCAGCGTTAAGATACTTGGGGCCAACGTCCTGACTTTC. Translated, it gives CSVKILGANVLTF.